The clone carrying this T cell receptor beta chain occurred a few times. Documented time point: patch test 2, 6 weeks after DPC sensitization. The treatment: therapeutic diphenylcyclopropenone sensitization with weekly scalp DPC. These data belong to a study of human T cells and chemical hapten exposure. TCRdb reprocessed the RACE reads via MiXCR and lists one record per CDR3 protein. This table has over 40,000 distinct CDR3 sequences, around 3.2% appearing once. Trimming cost V 2 bases and J 7 bases; bases outside gene matches: 9. Germline CDR1 reads SGHKS; CDR2 reads YYEKEE (reference sequence). The CDR3 runs 15 residues.

Sequenced here: whole blood, sampled in connection with sensitization to the hapten diphenylcyclopropenone (DPC). This sequence joins TRBV5-5 and TRBJ1-5; 7 nucleotides align to TRBD1. The sequence derives from a middle-aged man with alopecia areata. Some clones in this sample may be carry-over from other donors' samples. The CDR3 nucleotides are TGTGCCAGCAGCTTCGCGGGACAGAGTTCCCAGCCCCAGCATTTT. It specifies CASSFAGQSSQPQHF.